This T cell receptor beta chain was documented in a study of a mutant IDH1 vaccine in newly diagnosed glioma. General study findings and limits: Across multiple MHC alleles, roughly 93% of patients had vaccine-induced responses.

TCRdb's copy holds only in-frame clones and misses some; the assay was immunoSEQ multiplex PCR. The table has some 29,000 clones, roughly 80% seen once. Stated time point: week 35, safety follow-up. A 20-mer mutant IDH1 peptide at 300 ug was injected subcutaneously with topical imiquimod. Donors' newly diagnosed IDH1-mutant WHO grade 3 or 4 astrocytomas lacked nuclear ATRX. As regards this clone: Antigen unknown.

The germline V gene encodes CDR1 SGDLS and CDR2 YYNGEE. V gave up 4 bases and J gave up 3 bases, with 16 bases separating them. The CDR3 covers 15 residues. Sample: PBMCs, taken from a glioma patient whose treatment included an IDH1 peptide vaccine. The clonotype was recovered from a woman between 25 and 40 years old with glioma. Some clones in this sample may be carry-over from other donors' samples. The J gene is TRBJ1-1, the V gene TRBV9; D remains ambiguous. The CDR3 bases are TGTGCCAGCAGCTCCCGGACGAGGAGAGACACTGAAGCTTTCTTT. It codes for CASSSRTRRDTEAFF.